The 27 T cell receptor beta chains below all came from one sample that was sequenced in a study of blood T cell repertoires in COVID-19. Clones were read by immunoSEQ multiplex PCR, and TCRdb kept only the in-frame ones, dropping some. Among 200,000 to 250,000 clones listed, around 85% were seen once. The sequencing sample was made of peripheral blood. The receptor set was obtained from a man aged 55 to 70 with acute or convalescent COVID-19.

The rearrangement joins TRBV19 to TRBJ1-2; no definite D call. The CDR3 runs 13 residues. Trimming left V 8 bases short and J 1 base short, with 11 bases between. Germline V gives CDR1 LNHDA, CDR2 SQIVND (reference sequence). This CDR3 reads CASRPGINYGYTF. The CDR3 DNA reads TGTGCCAGTCGACCCGGGATTAACTATGGCTACACCTTC.

The V call is TRBV6-2 or TRBV6-3, the J call TRBJ1-2, with D uncertain. Germline lookup yields CDR1 MNHEY and CDR2 SVGEGT. The CDR3 totals 13 residues. The V and J ends lost 6 bases and 3 bases respectively, with 11 bases between them. CDR3: CASSPSTDYGYTF. CDR3 DNA sequence: TGTGCCAGCAGCCCCTCCACGGACTATGGCTACACCTTC.

The table lists this clone with a few counts. V usage is TRBV6-5 and J usage is TRBJ1-1, with 9 positions matching TRBD1. J lost 4 bases, V lost 0 bases, and 6 bases had no gene match. The CDR3 has 16 residues. CDR1 and CDR2 (germline): MNHEY, SVGAGI. This CDR3 is CASSYSETGGGTEAFF. Written as DNA, the CDR3 is TGTGCCAGCAGTTACTCTGAGACAGGGGGGGGCACTGAAGCTTTCTTT.

The chain employs TRBV15 and TRBJ2-7; TRBD1 aligns across 7 bases. This CDR3 is built from 16 residues. Unmatched junction bases numbered 12, after V lost 2 bases and J lost 5 bases. The germline gives CDR1 LNHNV, CDR2 YYDKDF (reference sequence). This chain's CDR3 is CATSRSPLTGSHEQYF. The CDR3, as DNA: TGTGCCACCAGCAGATCCCCCCTGACAGGGAGCCACGAGCAGTACTTC.

The gene calls are TRBV5-1 and TRBJ1-2, with 8 bases that match TRBD1. The CDR3 contains 14 residues. Germline V gene data show CDR1 as SGHRS and CDR2 as YFSETQ. V lost 5 bases to trimming and J lost 3 bases; unmatched junction nucleotides: 6. The CDR3 loop reads CASSRDRQDYGYTF. The CDR3 DNA reads TGCGCCAGCAGTAGGGACAGGCAAGACTATGGCTACACCTTC.

This chain connects TRBV5-6 to TRBJ2-2; D gene ambiguous. Trimming removed 0 bases at V and 0 bases at J, with 3 bases between. The length of the CDR3 is 14 residues. Germline V CDR1 and CDR2: SGHDT, YYEEEE. As DNA, the CDR3 is TGTGCCAGCAGCTTGGCGGCGAACACCGGGGAGCTGTTTTTT. This encodes CASSLAANTGELFF.

This rearrangement joins TRBV5-1 to TRBJ2-7; 11 bases are a match to TRBD1. Looked up from germline, CDR1 is SGHRS and CDR2 is YFSETQ. V lost 4 bases to trimming and J lost 0 bases; unmatched junction nucleotides: 9. The CDR3 is 17 amino acids. The CDR3, as DNA: TGCGCCAGCAGCCCTGGACAGGGGGCTTCAAGCTCCTACGAGCAGTACTTC. Its translation is CASSPGQGASSSYEQYF.

The chain uses TRBV27 and TRBJ1-6; D may be TRBD1 (6 bases). The CDR3 runs 15 residues. The V and J ends lost 5 bases and 7 bases respectively, with 15 bases between them. CDR1 and CDR2 (germline): MNHEY, SMNVEV (reference sequence). The CDR3 sequence: CASSQGPQANSPLHF. CDR3 DNA: TGTGCCAGCAGTCAGGGGCCACAAGCAAATTCACCCCTCCACTTT.

V and J are TRBV5-1 and TRBJ2-3; D unresolved. CDR1 and CDR2 from the germline V gene are SGHRS and YFSETQ. The V and J ends lost 4 bases and 2 bases respectively, with 8 bases between them. CDR3 size: 13 residues. CDR3 nucleotides: TGCGCCAGCAGCCAAACAGTCACAGATACGCAGTATTTT. The encoded protein is CASSQTVTDTQYF. The full variable domain, completed using reference TRBV5-1 and TRBJ2-3, is KAGVTQTPRYLIKTRGQQVTLSCSPISGHRSVSWYQQTPGQGLQFLFEYFSETQRNKGNFPGRFSGRQFSNSRSEMNVSTLELGDSALYLCASSQTVTDTQYFGPGTRLTVL.

The genes are TRBV6-5 and TRBJ2-3, with 10 bases that match TRBD1. V lost 2 bases to trimming and J lost 4 bases; unmatched junction nucleotides: 6. This CDR3 has 16 amino acids. Germline V gene lookup returns CDR1 MNHEY and CDR2 SVGAGI. The CDR3 nucleotides read TGTGCCAGCAGTTACAGCTCCGGGACAGGGGCAGATACGCAGTATTTT. The encoded protein is CASSYSSGTGADTQYF.

This clone was recorded many times. V gene TRBV19 combines with J gene TRBJ1-1, with 10 bases that match TRBD1. The CDR3 has 15 amino acids. V trimming: 6 bases; J trimming: 4 bases; junction bases outside the gene matches: 8. Germline CDR1 reads LNHDA; CDR2 reads SQIVND (reference sequence). The CDR3 here is CASSLDRGRSTEAFF. The DNA of the CDR3 is TGTGCCAGTAGCTTAGACAGGGGGCGCAGCACTGAAGCTTTCTTT. Drawing the rest from reference TRBV19 and TRBJ1-1, the complete variable domain is DGGITQSPKYLFRKEGQNVTLSCEQNLNHDAMYWYRQDPGQGLRLIYYSQIVNDFQKGDIAEGYSVSREKKESFPLTVTSAQKNPTAFYLCASSLDRGRSTEAFFGQGTRLTVV.

This sequence joins TRBV7-3 and TRBJ2-6; tentative D call: TRBD1 (5 bases). Trimming cost V 5 bases and J 3 bases, with 11 bases left between them. CDR1 SGHTA and CDR2 FQGTGA come from the germline V gene. CDR3 length equals 15 residues. The CDR3: CASSPRGDGANVLTF. The CDR3 DNA reads TGTGCCAGCAGCCCAAGGGGTGATGGGGCCAACGTCCTGACTTTC. Supplemented by reference TRBV7-3 and TRBJ2-6, the full variable domain reads GAGVSQTPSNKVTEKGKYVELRCDPISGHTALYWYRQSLGQGPEFLIYFQGTGAADDSGLPNDRFFAVRPEGSVSTLKIQRTERGDSAVYLCASSPRGDGANVLTFGAGSRLTVL.

This clone came up a few times. The chain recombines TRBV12-3 or TRBV12-4 with TRBJ1-1; maybe TRBD1 (5 bases). Trimming cost V 1 base and J 5 bases, with 8 bases left between them. This CDR3 contains 13 residues. The DNA for the CDR3 is TGTGCCAGCAGTTTAGGGGGCTGGACTGAAGCTTTCTTT. This codes for CASSLGGWTEAFF.

The chain uses TRBV15 and TRBJ2-5, with D possibly TRBD1 on 6 matching bases. This CDR3 contains 15 residues. Germline CDR1 and CDR2: LNHNV and YYDKDF (reference sequence). With 7 bases removed from V and 2 bases from J, the gap between germline ends came to 17 bases. CDR3 nucleotide sequence: TGTGCCACCAACCCGACAGGTGGGGTACAAGAGACCCAGTACTTC. This translates into CATNPTGGVQETQYF.

V and J are TRBV3-1 (or the pseudogene TRBV3-2) and TRBJ2-7; a possible D gene is TRBD1 (6 bases). Germline V gene lookup returns CDR1 LGHDT and CDR2 YNNKEL (reference sequence). Trimming cost V 0 bases and J 9 bases, with 15 bases left between them. This CDR3 comprises 14 residues. The CDR3 DNA reads as TGTGCCAGCAGCCAAGAAATGGGGACAAGGCGGCAGTACTTC. Translating it yields CASSQEMGTRRQYF.

The chain joins TRBV6-5 to TRBJ2-1, with D possibly TRBD2 on 6 matching bases. The length of the CDR3 is 16 residues. The germline V gene has CDR1 MNHEY and CDR2 SVGAGI. Trimming cost V 4 bases and J 4 bases, with 17 bases left between them. The CDR3 DNA follows: TGTGCCAGCAGTTCCTTGACTAGTGGGTGGTACAATGAGCAGTTCTTC. This translates into CASSSLTSGWYNEQFF.

The chain couples TRBV9 to TRBJ2-7; 9 bases line up with TRBD2. The CDR3 consists of 13 residues. In germline, CDR1 is SGDLS, CDR2 YYNGEE. V trimming: 3 bases; J trimming: 5 bases; junction bases outside the gene matches: 3. The CDR3 DNA follows: TGTGCCAGCAGCGGAGCTAGCGGGAACGAGCAGTACTTC. Amino acids: CASSGASGNEQYF.

This clone is a singleton in its sample. The V gene is TRBV27, the J gene TRBJ1-2, with 11 bases lining up with TRBD1. The CDR3 loop spans 16 amino acids. V lost 5 bases and J lost 1; bases outside the gene matches: 6. CDR1 is MNHEY, CDR2 SMNVEV, per germline (reference sequence). The CDR3 here is CASSQGTGGINYGYTF. CDR3 coding DNA: TGTGCCAGCAGTCAAGGGACAGGGGGAATTAACTATGGCTACACCTTC.

The genes are TRBV5-1 and TRBJ1-4; 9 bases map to TRBD1. Germline CDR1 reads SGHRS; CDR2 reads YFSETQ. J was trimmed by 8 bases and V by 7 bases; bases with no gene match: 15. The CDR3 covers 16 residues. The CDR3 is CASSHNFDRGREKLFF. CDR3 DNA sequence: TGCGCCAGCTCTCACAATTTTGACAGGGGGAGAGAAAAACTGTTTTTT.

This clone came up a few times. The chain uses TRBV9 and TRBJ1-1, with 7 bases lining up with TRBD1. Germline trimming cut 4 bases from V and 1 base from J; bases unmatched to any gene: 4. The V gene's germline CDR1 is SGDLS and CDR2 YYNGEE. The CDR3 covers 14 residues. CDR3 region: CASSRTGANTEAFF. In DNA, the CDR3 is TGTGCCAGCAGCAGAACAGGGGCGAACACTGAAGCTTTCTTT.

The chain uses TRBV12-3 or TRBV12-4 and TRBJ2-7, with D maybe TRBD1 (5 bases). Trimming pared 5 bases from V and 6 bases from J, leaving 11 bases between. The CDR3 totals 12 residues. The CDR3 nucleotides are TGTGCCAGCAGTCTTACAGGTGGCGAGCAGTACTTC. Amino acids: CASSLTGGEQYF.

The J gene is TRBJ2-7, the V gene TRBV7-2, with 7 bases lining up with TRBD2. The CDR3 contains 15 residues. After removal of 3 bases from V and 4 bases from J, the junction contained 9 bases not matched to a gene. Germline CDR1 and CDR2: SGHTA and FQGNSA. CDR3 residues: CASSFTSLAAYEQYF. The CDR3 DNA reads TGTGCCAGCAGCTTTACATCCCTAGCGGCGTACGAGCAGTACTTC.

The rearrangement links TRBV9 to TRBJ2-2, with a possible D match to TRBD2 (5 bases). Germline lookup yields CDR1 SGDLS and CDR2 YYNGEE. V was shortened by 4 bases and J by 5 bases, with 18 bases between the two germline ends. The CDR3 sequence is 16 residues long. CDR3 in DNA: TGTGCCAGCAGCCCCAGATCCCTCCCGGGGACCGGGGAGCTGTTTTTT. Translation: CASSPRSLPGTGELFF.

This clone was seen only once. CDR3 region: CASSPTSGRIAGELFF. The CDR3 DNA reads TGTGCCAGCAGTCCGACTAGCGGGAGGATCGCCGGGGAGCTGTTTTTT. The chain combines TRBV2 with TRBJ2-2, with 13 bases that match TRBD2. The CDR3 is 16 residues long. V lost 5 bases to trimming and J lost 6 bases; unmatched junction nucleotides: 6. Germline values: CDR1 SNHLY, CDR2 FYNNEI.

The chain couples TRBV28 to TRBJ2-2; 8 positions match TRBD1. The germline gives CDR1 MDHEN, CDR2 SYDVKM. Trimming at V came to 1 base and at J to 0 bases, leaving 1 base not matched to a gene. This CDR3 is built from 16 residues. The CDR3 is CASSLLTGANTGELFF. As DNA, the CDR3 is TGTGCCAGCAGTTTATTGACAGGGGCGAACACCGGGGAGCTGTTTTTT.

The V call is TRBV7-2, the J call TRBJ2-7; TRBD2 matches 7 bases. This CDR3 is built from 15 residues. Germline-derived CDR1 and CDR2 are SGHTA and FQGNSA. Trimming took 5 bases from V and 2 from J; bases not matched to a gene: 9. CDR3 nucleotides: TGTGCCAGCAGCCCTCAAGCGGGGATTCCCTACGAGCAGTACTTC. This sequence encodes CASSPQAGIPYEQYF. Full variable domain (missing parts from reference TRBV7-2 and TRBJ2-7): GAGVSQSPSNKVTEKGKDVELRCDPISGHTALYWYRQSLGQGLEFLIYFQGNSAPDKSGLPSDRFSAERTGGSVSTLTIQRTQQEDSAVYLCASSPQAGIPYEQYFGPGTRLTVT.

This rearrangement joins TRBV29-1 to TRBJ2-2; the match to TRBD2 covers 13 bases. The CDR3 is made up of 17 amino acids. Germline assignment: CDR1 SQVTM and CDR2 ANQGSEA. V shed 8 bases, J shed 0 bases, and the junction held 9 bases outside the gene matches. CDR3 DNA sequence: TGCAGCATCTACGGGACTAGCGGGAACTCGAACACCGGGGAGCTGTTTTTT. Protein product: CSIYGTSGNSNTGELFF.